This TCR beta chain appears in the sequencing data of a study of cytomegalovirus exposure and HLA in healthy donors. About the study: Out of 398 genotyped donors, about 80% belonged to the Caucasian-associated ancestry cluster.

The study ran its PCR with 60 Vbeta and 13 Jbeta primers. Libraries were prepared by immunoSEQ multiplex PCR; TCRdb keeps only in-frame clonotypes and omits some of them. The table lists more than 90,000 clones, roughly 80% of them singletons. Details on this clone: The antigen is unknown.

Findings and limits, study-wide: Later analysis suggested links between common viral pathogens and several top significant clusters. A missense variant in DCLRE1C was later tied to TCR beta V- and J-gene trimming.

The CDR3 contains 18 residues. Germline lookup yields CDR1 MNHNS and CDR2 SASEGT. Unmatched junction bases numbered 10, after V lost 1 base and J lost 0 bases. The sample consisted of PBMCs. The chain employs TRBV6-1 and TRBJ2-3, with 7 positions matching TRBD2. The TCR comes from a man aged 50-59 years in good health and CMV-seropositive. The CDR3 region has the DNA TGTGCCAGCAGTGAAGAATGGGGGGGAACCTCTAGCACAGATACGCAGTATTTT. Amino acid sequence: CASSEEWGGTSSTDTQYF.